This T cell receptor beta chain was obtained from a study of blood T cell repertoires in COVID-19. At the level of the study: Sources were T cells, B-cell-depleted T cells, or PBMCs; the material itself was cDNA or gDNA.

The method was immunoSEQ multiplex PCR; TCRdb's version includes in-frame clones alone and lacks a portion of them. The sample has hundreds of thousands of clones; approximately 85% are singletons. Grouping used clinical history reported by participants in a survey and questionnaire. Symptom resolution, clearance, or two negative PCRs marked the recovered donors of Cohort 3. Material for sequencing was PBMCs or T cells enriched from blood (not recorded which). This TCR came from a woman younger than 45 who had recovered from COVID-19.

The CDR3 sequence: CASSLDAGGPEAFF. CDR3 sequence (DNA): TGTGCCAGCAGCTTGGACGCGGGAGGACCTGAAGCTTTCTTT. This rearrangement joins TRBV5-5 to TRBJ1-1; no definite D call. V shed 0 bases and J shed 6 bases, with 12 bases lying between them. Germline loops: CDR1 SGHKS, CDR2 YYEKEE (reference sequence). This CDR3 region has 14 residues.